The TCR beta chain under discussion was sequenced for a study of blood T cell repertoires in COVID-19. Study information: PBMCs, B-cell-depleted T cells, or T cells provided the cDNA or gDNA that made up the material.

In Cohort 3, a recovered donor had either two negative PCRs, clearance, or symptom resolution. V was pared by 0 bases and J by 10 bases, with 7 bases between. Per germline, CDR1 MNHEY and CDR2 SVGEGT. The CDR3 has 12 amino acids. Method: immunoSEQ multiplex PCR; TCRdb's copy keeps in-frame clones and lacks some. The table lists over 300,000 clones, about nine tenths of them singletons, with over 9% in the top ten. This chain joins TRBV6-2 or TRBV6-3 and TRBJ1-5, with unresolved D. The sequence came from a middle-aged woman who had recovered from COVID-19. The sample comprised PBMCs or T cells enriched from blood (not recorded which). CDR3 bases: TGTGCCAGCAGTTACTCGTATTCTCCCCAGCATTTT. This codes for CASSYSYSPQHF.